What follows is one T cell receptor (beta chain) and its context. Its matching antigen is unknown. This specimen comes from a study of neoadjuvant anti-PD-1 for oral cavity cancer. Study-level information: Before surgery, most patients got three to four biweekly 3 mg/kg nivolumab doses. Patients without progression got a fourth dose around day 43.

Sequencing was performed with immunoSEQ multiplex PCR; in TCRdb, only in-frame clones are kept and a portion is missing. The profile shows about 72,000 clones, about four fifths of them singletons. Study-level results: Only three patients per response group were TCR-analyzed; validation needed.

V was trimmed by 10 bases and J by 3 bases, leaving 9 bases between them. Per germline, CDR1 MNHNS and CDR2 SASEGT. The CDR3 consists of 11 residues. The source is a person aged 35-80 years with oral cavity squamous cell carcinoma. Sample: PBMCs, taken before nivolumab (anti-PD-1) treatment. The V call is TRBV6-1, the J call TRBJ1-1; D remains unclear. CDR3 loop: CATPSYTEAFF. The CDR3 DNA follows: TGTGCCACTCCGTCTTACACTGAAGCTTTCTTT.